Listed here are 24 T cell receptor beta chains from one sample, sequenced in a study of early T cells in non-severe SARS-CoV-2 infection. Each CDR3 protein is one row after TCRdb ran MiXCR on the 5' RACE reads. The data contain approximately 42,000 distinct CDR3 sequences, about 7% of them seen just once; the ten biggest clones take up around 4.5%. The material sequenced was whole blood. The receptors were sampled from an adult who was a healthcare worker with PCR-confirmed SARS-CoV-2 infection or an uninfected control (not recorded which).

This clonotype was counted many times. This sequence joins TRBV6-1 and TRBJ2-1; D gene ambiguous. Germline CDR1 and CDR2: MNHNS and SASEGT. V was clipped by 2 bases and J by 6 bases, with 11 bases between them. The CDR3 runs to 14 residues. The DNA of the CDR3 is TGTGCCAGCAGTGAATGGGGAAGATTCAATGAGCAGTTCTTC. Amino acid sequence: CASSEWGRFNEQFF.

The genes are TRBV29-1 and TRBJ2-7, with unresolved D. Trimming took off 4 bases at V and 2 bases at J, with 12 bases between the two ends. CDR3 length equals 13 residues. Germline V gives CDR1 SQVTM, CDR2 ANQGSEA. The CDR3 reads CSVGGGTPYEQYF. In DNA form, the CDR3 reads TGCAGCGTTGGGGGTGGCACCCCCTACGAGCAGTACTTC.

The sample holds a few counts of this clonotype. V is TRBV11-2 and J is TRBJ1-1, with a tentative D call TRBD1 (6 bases). CDR1 is SGHAT, CDR2 FQNNGV, per germline. This CDR3 is built from 14 residues. Trimming left V 5 bases short and J 1 base short, with 11 bases between. The CDR3 DNA follows: TGTGCCAGCAGCCGGGACAACGGGAACACTGAAGCTTTCTTT. It specifies CASSRDNGNTEAFF.

V is TRBV3-1 and J is TRBJ1-1; D remains ambiguous. The germline V gene has CDR1 LGHDT and CDR2 YNNKEL (reference sequence). This CDR3 comprises 15 residues. Trimming shortened V by 5 bases and J by 0 bases, and 13 bases separated the two germline ends. For the CDR3, the DNA is TGTGCCAGCAGCTATGTAATGAGTATGAACACTGAAGCTTTCTTT. Its translation: CASSYVMSMNTEAFF.

The J gene is TRBJ2-1, the V gene TRBV4-3; D is perhaps TRBD1 or TRBD2 (5 bases each). The CDR3 sequence is 18 residues long. Trimming stripped 0 bases from V and 4 bases from J, with 19 bases between. The germline gives CDR1 LGHNA, CDR2 YSLEER. The CDR3 here is CASSQDGGVVFAYNEQFF. The CDR3 DNA reads TGCGCCAGCAGCCAAGATGGGGGTGTGGTTTTCGCGTACAATGAGCAGTTCTTC.

The DNA for the CDR3 is TGTGCCAGTAGTAAGAACGGGCAGACACCCTCCTACGAGCAGTACTTC. Translated, it gives CASSKNGQTPSYEQYF. The chain is built from TRBV19 and TRBJ2-7; no clear D. Trimming stripped 4 bases from V and 0 bases from J, with 16 bases between. Germline values: CDR1 LNHDA, CDR2 SQIVND (reference sequence). CDR3 size: 16 residues.

This clonotype is medium-sized by share. DNA for the CDR3: TGTGCCAGCAGTGAAGGAACAGGGTACAAGCAGTACTTC. It codes for CASSEGTGYKQYF. The chain uses TRBV2 and TRBJ2-7; D perhaps matches TRBD1 (6 bases). CDR3 length equals 13 residues. Trimming took off 1 base at V and 8 bases at J, with 12 bases between the two ends. CDR1 SNHLY and CDR2 FYNNEI come from the germline V gene. Together with reference TRBV2 and TRBJ2-7, the CDR3 gives the full variable domain: EPEVTQTPSHQVTQMGQEVILRCVPISNHLYFYWYRQILGQKVEFLVSFYNNEISEKSEIFDDQFSVERPDGSNFTLKIRSTKLEDSAMYFCASSEGTGYKQYFGPGTRLTVT.

This clonotype was detected ten times or more. The CDR3 nucleotides read TGTGCCAGCAGCGGCGGACTAGCGGAAGAGACCCAGTACTTC. It is translated as CASSGGLAEETQYF. The chain employs TRBV2 and TRBJ2-5; 10 bases are a match to TRBD2. Per germline, CDR1 SNHLY and CDR2 FYNNEI. The CDR3 contains 14 residues. With 6 bases clipped from V and 3 bases from J, the junction kept 4 bases outside the gene matches. The variable domain in full, completed from reference TRBV2 and TRBJ2-5, reads EPEVTQTPSHQVTQMGQEVILRCVPISNHLYFYWYRQILGQKVEFLVSFYNNEISEKSEIFDDQFSVERPDGSNFTLKIRSTKLEDSAMYFCASSGGLAEETQYFGPGTRLLVL.

This clonotype was recorded a few times. This chain joins TRBV20-1 and TRBJ2-2; a possible D gene is TRBD1 (6 bases). V was clipped by 0 bases and J by 4 bases, with 12 bases between them. CDR3 length: 15 residues. Germline V gene lookup returns CDR1 DFQATT and CDR2 SNEGSKA (reference sequence). The CDR3 spells CSARDPGVGTGELFF. CDR3 in DNA: TGCAGTGCTAGAGATCCAGGGGTGGGCACCGGGGAGCTGTTTTTT.

In this sample, this clonotype turned up a few times. V gene TRBV7-9 combines with J gene TRBJ2-3; D gene uncertain. The CDR3 extends over 16 amino acids. V shed 2 bases and J shed 0 bases, with 12 bases lying between them. Germline loops: CDR1 SEHNR, CDR2 FQNEAQ (reference sequence). The CDR3 here is CASSLLVSSSTDTQYF. CDR3 sequence (DNA): TGTGCCAGCAGCTTACTTGTGTCATCTAGCACAGATACGCAGTATTTT. Based on the CDR3 plus reference TRBV7-9 and TRBJ2-3, the full variable domain is DTGVSQNPRHKITKRGQNVTFRCDPISEHNRLYWYRQTLGQGPEFLTYFQNEAQLEKSRLLSDRFSAERPKGSFSTLEIQRTEQGDSAMYLCASSLLVSSSTDTQYFGPGTRLTVL.

There are a few counts of this clonotype. This chain links TRBV5-6 with TRBJ1-5; D is undetermined. There are 14 residues in the CDR3. Germline CDR1 is SGHDT and CDR2 is YYEEEE. The V end was cut by 0 bases, the J end by 3 bases, with 7 bases between. CDR3 in DNA: TGTGCCAGCAGCTTGGACGGAAACAATCAGCCCCAGCATTTT. This translates into CASSLDGNNQPQHF.

The chain joins TRBV6-6 to TRBJ2-3; perhaps D is TRBD1 or TRBD2 (5 bases each). This CDR3 comprises 17 residues. Germline V gene lookup returns CDR1 MNHNY and CDR2 SVGAGI (reference sequence). Trimming cost V 6 bases and J 3 bases, with 22 bases left between them. The CDR3 spells CASSQGETAPRTDTQYF. The CDR3 DNA follows: TGTGCCAGCAGCCAAGGGGAGACAGCCCCTAGAACAGATACGCAGTATTTT.

This clonotype appeared once. This chain links TRBV4-1 with TRBJ2-7, with a possible D match to TRBD1 (5 bases). This CDR3 region has 15 residues. Germline V gene data show CDR1 as MGHRA and CDR2 as YSYEKL. The V gene lost 1 base and the J gene lost 7 bases, with 17 bases spanning the gap. CDR3 DNA sequence: TGCGCCAGCAGCCAAGGATGGGGCAGGTACTCAGAGCAGTACTTC. Residues: CASSQGWGRYSEQYF.

The chain has TRBV7-3 and TRBJ1-1; TRBD1 agrees at 7 bases. Germline V lookup: CDR1 SGHTA, CDR2 FQGTGA. Germline trimming cut 5 bases from V and 3 bases from J; bases unmatched to any gene: 3. The CDR3 runs 13 residues. CDR3: CASSLRGHTEAFF. The CDR3 region has the DNA TGTGCCAGCAGCCTAAGGGGGCACACTGAAGCTTTCTTT. The whole variable domain, remainder taken from reference TRBV7-3 and TRBJ1-1, is GAGVSQTPSNKVTEKGKYVELRCDPISGHTALYWYRQSLGQGPEFLIYFQGTGAADDSGLPNDRFFAVRPEGSVSTLKIQRTERGDSAVYLCASSLRGHTEAFFGQGTRLTVV.

V gene TRBV11-2 combines with J gene TRBJ2-1; a possible D gene is TRBD1 (5 bases). Trimming stripped 5 bases from V and 4 bases from J, with 18 bases between. CDR1 is SGHAT and CDR2 is FQNNGV in the germline V gene. There are 16 residues in the CDR3. This CDR3 is CASSPPPRTLYNEQFF. DNA of the CDR3: TGTGCCAGCAGCCCCCCGCCCCGGACACTGTACAATGAGCAGTTCTTC.

The chain combines TRBV5-6 with TRBJ2-1, with D perhaps TRBD2 (6 bases). Germline CDR1 SGHDT, CDR2 YYEEEE. V lost 0 bases to trimming and J lost 7 bases, with 11 bases between them. There are 14 residues in the CDR3. The chain's CDR3 is CASSLGQGLNEQFF. CDR3 coding DNA: TGTGCCAGCAGCTTGGGGCAGGGACTGAATGAGCAGTTCTTC. Drawing the rest from reference TRBV5-6 and TRBJ2-1, the complete variable domain is DAGVTQSPTHLIKTRGQQVTLRCSPKSGHDTVSWYQQALGQGPQFIFQYYEEEERQRGNFPDRFSGHQFPNYSSELNVNALLLGDSALYLCASSLGQGLNEQFFGPGTRLTVL.

This clonotype came up a few times. The rearrangement joins TRBV19 to TRBJ2-3, with 8 bases lining up with TRBD2. The trim removed 6 bases at V and 2 bases at J, leaving 4 bases unmatched. Germline V gives CDR1 LNHDA, CDR2 SQIVND (reference sequence). CDR3 size: 14 residues. In DNA, the CDR3 is TGTGCCAGTAGACGGGGGGGAAACACAGATACGCAGTATTTT. This sequence encodes CASRRGGNTDTQYF.

This sequence joins TRBV12-3 or TRBV12-4 and TRBJ2-3; 13 bases agree with TRBD2. V lost 7 bases and J lost 4; bases outside the gene matches: 5. The CDR3 is made up of 15 amino acids. CDR3 nucleotide sequence: TGTGCCAGCACTCTACTAGCGGGGGGGGCAGATACGCAGTATTTT. Translating it yields CASTLLAGGADTQYF.

V gene TRBV20-1 combines with J gene TRBJ2-5, with D possibly TRBD1 on 5 matching bases. V was pared by 0 bases and J by 5 bases, with 7 bases between. Germline CDR1 and CDR2: DFQATT and SNEGSKA (reference sequence). The CDR3 totals 12 residues. The CDR3 protein is CSARDKGETQYF. DNA of the CDR3: TGCAGTGCTAGAGATAAGGGGGAGACCCAGTACTTC.

The chain carries TRBV20-1 and TRBJ1-1; unclear D gene. Trimming removed 3 bases from V and 1 base from J, with 9 bases in between. CDR1 is DFQATT, CDR2 SNEGSKA, per germline (reference sequence). CDR3 length equals 13 residues. The CDR3 DNA follows: TGCAGTGCTAGCAGACTCTCGAACACTGAAGCTTTCTTT. Amino acids: CSASRLSNTEAFF.

This clonotype was counted ten times or more. The chain combines TRBV9 with TRBJ1-5; 7 bases agree with TRBD1. This CDR3 spans 15 amino acids. CDR1 SGDLS and CDR2 YYNGEE come from the germline V gene. J was trimmed by 2 bases and V by 5 bases; bases with no gene match: 7. The CDR3 is CASSVGDSRNQPQHF. The CDR3 nucleotides are TGTGCCAGCAGTGTTGGGGACAGTCGCAATCAGCCCCAGCATTTT.

J is TRBJ2-1 and V is TRBV7-9; no firm D call. Germline CDR1 reads SEHNR; CDR2 reads FQNEAQ (reference sequence). The CDR3 contains 15 residues. V lost 5 bases to trimming and J lost 7 bases, with 18 bases between them. The CDR3: CASSLPGPGRNEQFF. The CDR3, as DNA: TGTGCCAGCAGCCTACCGGGCCCTGGCAGAAATGAGCAGTTCTTC.

This clonotype turned up a few times. This chain uses TRBV7-9 with TRBJ2-7; D may be TRBD2 (6 bases). The V and J ends lost 8 bases and 2 bases respectively, with 16 bases between them. The germline gives CDR1 SEHNR, CDR2 FQNEAQ (reference sequence). The CDR3 contains 14 residues. As DNA, the CDR3 is TGTGCCAGCTCACTGGGGGGTATAGCCTACGAGCAGTACTTC. Protein: CASSLGGIAYEQYF.

This clonotype was picked up a small number of times. This chain's CDR3 is CASSLTSGGTDTQYF. The CDR3 DNA sequence: TGTGCCAGCAGCTTAACTAGCGGGGGCACAGATACGCAGTATTTT. The chain links TRBV7-9 to TRBJ2-3, with 10 bases that match TRBD2. Germline V gene data show CDR1 as SEHNR and CDR2 as FQNEAQ (reference sequence). After removal of 2 bases from V and 1 base from J, the junction contained 0 bases not matched to a gene. This CDR3 has 15 residues.